The 29 T cell receptor beta chains below were found in one sample sequenced in a study of blood T cell repertoires in COVID-19. Data came from immunoSEQ multiplex PCR; TCRdb stores just in-frame clones and leaves some out. The sample lists about 150,000 clones; about 86% were seen once. Input material: peripheral blood. Source of these receptors: a man aged 65 to 79 with active or convalescent COVID-19.

J is TRBJ1-4 and V is TRBV18, with TRBD1 as a possible D gene (5 bases). The CDR3 has 14 amino acids. V was clipped by 6 bases and J by 7 bases, with 15 bases between them. The germline V gene encodes CDR1 KGHSH and CDR2 LQKENI. The CDR3 protein is CASSRRDGGEKLFF. CDR3 in DNA: TGTGCCAGCTCCCGAAGGGACGGGGGTGAAAAACTGTTTTTT.

The gene calls are TRBV15 and TRBJ1-3; perhaps TRBD1 as D (6 bases). V was cut by 5 bases and J by 3 bases, with 20 bases left in between. Germline CDR1 LNHNV, CDR2 YYDKDF (reference sequence). The CDR3 runs to 17 residues. CDR3 loop: CATSAQDSRPSGNTIYF. The CDR3 bases are TGTGCCACCAGCGCCCAGGACAGTCGCCCGAGTGGAAACACCATATATTTT.

The chain has TRBV3-1 (or the pseudogene TRBV3-2) and TRBJ2-1; 13 nucleotides line up with TRBD2. Germline assignment: CDR1 LGHDT and CDR2 YNNKEL (reference sequence). The V and J ends lost 4 bases and 9 bases, in that order; junction bases with no gene match: 6. The CDR3 sequence is 15 residues long. The CDR3 sequence: CASSPRLAGGGEQFF. The CDR3 region has the DNA TGTGCCAGCAGCCCCAGACTAGCGGGGGGAGGTGAGCAGTTCTTC.

CDR3 DNA: TGTGCCAGCAAAGGGGTGGGCTACGAGCAGTACTTC. Translated, it gives CASKGVGYEQYF. The chain has TRBV5-4 and TRBJ2-7; weak D call: TRBD1 (5 bases). This CDR3 spans 12 amino acids. Looked up from germline, CDR1 is SGHNT and CDR2 is YYREEE (reference sequence). The V end was cut by 6 bases, the J end by 3 bases, with 10 bases between.

The genes are TRBV5-1 and TRBJ2-5, with a possible D match to TRBD1 (6 bases). Germline V lookup: CDR1 SGHRS, CDR2 YFSETQ. V lost 0 bases to trimming and J lost 1 base, with 7 bases between them. CDR3 size: 14 residues. The CDR3 DNA reads TGCGCCAGCAGCTTGGCAGGGGCCCAAGAGACCCAGTACTTC. Translated: CASSLAGAQETQYF.

The rearrangement links TRBV9 to TRBJ2-5; 12 bases match TRBD2. The J segment lost 7 bases and the V segment lost 4 bases, leaving 11 bases of the junction unmatched. The germline gives CDR1 SGDLS, CDR2 YYNGEE. The CDR3 is 16 residues long. For the CDR3, the DNA is TGTGCCAGCAGCTCCCGGACTAGCGGGGCCCCGGGGACCCAGTACTTC. Its translation: CASSSRTSGAPGTQYF. Looking up the rest from reference TRBV9 and TRBJ2-5 gives the full variable domain: DSGVTQTPKHLITATGQRVTLRCSPRSGDLSVYWYQQSLDQGLQFLIQYYNGEERAKGNILERFSAQQFPDLHSELNLSSLELGDSALYFCASSSRTSGAPGTQYFGPGTRLLVL.

In DNA, the CDR3 is TGTGCCAGCAGCATCAGACTAGCGGGACTCGATGAGCAGTTCTTC. Amino acid sequence: CASSIRLAGLDEQFF. The V call is TRBV7-9, the J call TRBJ2-1; 11 nucleotides align to TRBD2. The J segment lost 8 bases and the V segment lost 5 bases, leaving 8 bases of the junction unmatched. The CDR3 length is 15 residues. Germline V gives CDR1 SEHNR, CDR2 FQNEAQ (reference sequence).

The gene calls are TRBV4-3 and TRBJ2-4; TRBD1 agrees at 7 bases. CDR3 length: 14 residues. Trimming removed 1 base from V and 8 bases from J; junction bases left unmatched: 5. Germline assignment: CDR1 LGHNA and CDR2 YSLEER. The CDR3 DNA reads as TGCGCCAGCAGCCAAGGACAGGGACGATACATTCAGTACTTC. It encodes CASSQGQGRYIQYF.

The chain combines TRBV4-3 with TRBJ2-5; 10 positions match TRBD2. The ends lost 0 bases at V and 3 bases at J; junction bases unmatched: 16. The germline CDR1 and CDR2 sequences are LGHNA and YSLEER. The CDR3 is 20 residues long. CDR3 loop: CASSQDLGAGGPGREETQYF. The CDR3 DNA reads TGCGCCAGCAGCCAAGATCTGGGAGCGGGGGGGCCCGGGAGGGAAGAGACCCAGTACTTC.

V gene TRBV7-2 combines with J gene TRBJ1-2; 7 nucleotides match TRBD1. With 4 bases clipped from V and 13 bases from J, the junction kept 6 bases outside the gene matches. The CDR3 length is 11 residues. From germline, CDR1 is SGHTA and CDR2 FQGNSA. The CDR3 sequence: CASSSGGGFTF. The CDR3 DNA follows: TGTGCCAGCAGCTCAGGGGGTGGGTTCACCTTC.

The chain carries TRBV4-3 and TRBJ1-1; D gene uncertain. V was pared by 0 bases and J by 2 bases, with 7 bases between. CDR3 length: 14 amino acids. CDR1 is LGHNA, CDR2 YSLEER, per germline. The CDR3, as DNA: TGCGCCAGCAGCCAAGATTTACATAACACTGAAGCTTTCTTT. This codes for CASSQDLHNTEAFF.

The gene calls are TRBV3-1 (or the pseudogene TRBV3-2) and TRBJ2-1, with 12 bases matching TRBD2. The J segment lost 2 bases and the V segment lost 6 bases, leaving 2 bases of the junction unmatched. CDR3 size: 15 residues. Per the germline V gene, CDR1 is LGHDT and CDR2 is YNNKEL (reference sequence). CDR3 sequence (DNA): TGTGCCAGCAGTCGACTAGCGGGAGCCTACAATGAGCAGTTCTTC. This translates into CASSRLAGAYNEQFF.

The genes are TRBV5-4 and TRBJ2-5; TRBD2 matches 8 bases. The V gene's germline CDR1 is SGHNT and CDR2 YYREEE (reference sequence). The CDR3 sequence is 17 residues long. V shed 0 bases, J shed 5 bases, and the junction held 12 bases outside the gene matches. The CDR3 nucleotides read TGTGCCAGCAGCTTGGCCAAAACTGCGGGAGGCTTGGAGACCCAGTACTTC. Translating it yields CASSLAKTAGGLETQYF.

The chain combines TRBV10-3 with TRBJ2-4; D gene unclear. The CDR3 has 15 residues. The germline CDR1 and CDR2 sequences are ENHRY and SYGVKD. Trimming shortened V by 3 bases and J by 3 bases, and 12 bases separated the two germline ends. The CDR3 nucleotides are TGTGCCATCAGTGAACAACAGACCAACAAAAACATTCAGTACTTC. This gives the protein CAISEQQTNKNIQYF.

In DNA, the CDR3 is TGTGCCAGCAGCGTAACAACCGGCGGATATGGCTACACCTTC. This gives the protein CASSVTTGGYGYTF. This chain uses TRBV9 with TRBJ1-2, with D hard to call. V was trimmed by 1 base and J by 5 bases, leaving 12 bases between them. Germline-derived CDR1 and CDR2 are SGDLS and YYNGEE. There are 14 residues in the CDR3.

The rearrangement joins TRBV10-3 to TRBJ2-7; a weak D match, TRBD1 (5 bases). The CDR3 is 14 residues long. V lost 2 bases, J lost 2 bases, and 10 bases lay in between. CDR1 ENHRY and CDR2 SYGVKD come from the germline V gene. The CDR3 loop reads CAISEPDSTYEQYF. The CDR3 nucleotides are TGTGCCATCAGTGAGCCAGACAGTACCTACGAGCAGTACTTC.

CDR3 amino acids: CASSAQGNQPQHF. CDR3 DNA sequence: TGTGCCAGCAGCGCTCAGGGGAATCAGCCCCAGCATTTT. The V call is TRBV7-2, the J call TRBJ1-5; D may be TRBD1 (6 bases). The CDR3 extends over 13 amino acids. Germline assignment: CDR1 SGHTA and CDR2 FQGNSA. The V and J ends lost 5 bases and 4 bases respectively, with 9 bases between them.

The V and J genes are TRBV9 and TRBJ2-1; D is perhaps TRBD1 (6 bases). Trimming cost V 1 base and J 5 bases, with 7 bases left between them. The CDR3 consists of 13 residues. Germline CDR1 reads SGDLS; CDR2 reads YYNGEE. CDR3 in amino acids: CASSVNRDNEQFF. CDR3 sequence (DNA): TGTGCCAGCAGCGTAAACAGGGACAATGAGCAGTTCTTC. The full variable domain, its missing parts supplied by reference TRBV9 and TRBJ2-1, is DSGVTQTPKHLITATGQRVTLRCSPRSGDLSVYWYQQSLDQGLQFLIQYYNGEERAKGNILERFSAQQFPDLHSELNLSSLELGDSALYFCASSVNRDNEQFFGPGTRLTVL.

This chain uses TRBV12-3 or TRBV12-4 with TRBJ2-5; D is uncertain. This CDR3 comprises 12 residues. Deletions cut 6 bases from V and 2 bases from J, with 7 bases between. CDR3 amino acids: CASSPKQETQYF. The CDR3 bases are TGTGCCAGCAGCCCTAAACAAGAGACCCAGTACTTC.

The chain links TRBV28 to TRBJ1-2; 7 bases are a match to TRBD1. CDR3 length equals 14 residues. Germline V gene lookup returns CDR1 MDHEN and CDR2 SYDVKM. J lost 2 bases, V lost 6 bases, and 6 bases had no gene match. The CDR3 loop reads CASRRQGDNYGYTF. In DNA, the CDR3 is TGTGCCAGCAGGAGACAGGGCGACAACTATGGCTACACCTTC.

This sequence joins TRBV9 and TRBJ2-1; 10 nucleotides match TRBD2. The CDR3 is 16 residues long. Germline V gene sequence: CDR1 SGDLS, CDR2 YYNGEE. J lost 8 bases, V lost 0 bases, and 8 bases had no gene match. The CDR3 DNA reads as TGTGCCAGCAGCGTAGCTATCAGCGGGGGGGCTCATGAGCAGTTCTTC. Its translation is CASSVAISGGAHEQFF.

This clone was seen a handful of times. The rearrangement links TRBV10-3 to TRBJ2-3; 8 nucleotides line up with TRBD2. The V gene's germline CDR1 is ENHRY and CDR2 SYGVKD. With 0 bases clipped from V and 3 bases from J, the junction kept 8 bases outside the gene matches. The CDR3 extends over 17 amino acids. CDR3 coding DNA: TGTGCCATCAGTGAGTCGGGGCTAGCGGGTCGTACAGATACGCAGTATTTT. Translated, it gives CAISESGLAGRTDTQYF.

V usage is TRBV18 and J usage is TRBJ2-7, with a weak D call TRBD1 (6 bases). The germline CDR1 and CDR2 sequences are KGHSH and LQKENI. V lost 2 bases to trimming and J lost 3 bases, with 8 bases between them. The CDR3 is made up of 13 amino acids. The CDR3 loop reads CASSPDRRYEQYF. The CDR3 DNA is TGTGCCAGCTCACCAGACAGGCGCTACGAGCAGTACTTC.

The chain couples TRBV7-9 to TRBJ1-1; TRBD1 matches 12 bases. Germline V gene lookup returns CDR1 SEHNR and CDR2 FQNEAQ (reference sequence). V gave up 4 bases and J gave up 8 bases; unmatched junction bases: 5. CDR3 length: 14 amino acids. CDR3: CASSSPGQGAEAFF. DNA for the CDR3: TGTGCCAGCAGCTCCCCGGGACAGGGGGCCGAAGCTTTCTTT.

J is TRBJ2-5 and V is TRBV2, with D possibly being TRBD1 (7 bases). The CDR3 runs to 15 residues. Germline loops: CDR1 SNHLY, CDR2 FYNNEI. The ends were cut back, 4 bases at V and 5 bases at J, with 17 bases in the middle. The CDR3 sequence is CASSAGVQGVETQYF. The CDR3 nucleotides read TGTGCCAGCAGTGCGGGGGTCCAGGGGGTCGAGACCCAGTACTTC.

The gene calls are TRBV28 and TRBJ2-2, with 11 bases aligning to TRBD1. The junction had 9 bases not matched to a gene; V was cut back by 10 bases and J by 5 bases. This CDR3 has 15 amino acids. Germline V lookup: CDR1 MDHEN, CDR2 SYDVKM. CDR3 DNA: TGTGCCACCTTGGACAGGGGGCGTCGAACCGGGGAGCTGTTTTTT. It is translated as CATLDRGRRTGELFF.

V gene TRBV27 combines with J gene TRBJ2-1, with D tentatively TRBD2 (6 bases). This CDR3 is built from 14 residues. V dropped 5 bases and J dropped 4 bases, with 12 bases sitting between them. CDR1 and CDR2 from the germline V gene are MNHEY and SMNVEV (reference sequence). The CDR3 sequence is CASSLDYRYNEQFF. CDR3 nucleotide sequence: TGTGCCAGCAGTCTGGACTACCGTTACAATGAGCAGTTCTTC.

This clone has only one observation. This sequence joins TRBV2 and TRBJ1-1; TRBD1 might be the D (6 bases). Germline CDR1 and CDR2: SNHLY and FYNNEI. The V gene lost 3 bases and the J gene lost 11 bases, with 10 bases spanning the gap. The CDR3 sequence is 11 residues long. The CDR3 bases are TGTGCCAGCAGTGAGCAGGGGAACGCTTTCTTT. Its translation: CASSEQGNAFF.

The CDR3 nucleotides are TGCGCCAGCAGCCCCGGACAGGGGAGCTATGGCTACACCTTC. Amino acid sequence: CASSPGQGSYGYTF. The chain couples TRBV5-1 to TRBJ1-2; the match to TRBD1 covers 9 bases. This CDR3 spans 14 amino acids. The germline V gene encodes CDR1 SGHRS and CDR2 YFSETQ. J was trimmed by 4 bases and V by 4 bases; bases with no gene match: 5.